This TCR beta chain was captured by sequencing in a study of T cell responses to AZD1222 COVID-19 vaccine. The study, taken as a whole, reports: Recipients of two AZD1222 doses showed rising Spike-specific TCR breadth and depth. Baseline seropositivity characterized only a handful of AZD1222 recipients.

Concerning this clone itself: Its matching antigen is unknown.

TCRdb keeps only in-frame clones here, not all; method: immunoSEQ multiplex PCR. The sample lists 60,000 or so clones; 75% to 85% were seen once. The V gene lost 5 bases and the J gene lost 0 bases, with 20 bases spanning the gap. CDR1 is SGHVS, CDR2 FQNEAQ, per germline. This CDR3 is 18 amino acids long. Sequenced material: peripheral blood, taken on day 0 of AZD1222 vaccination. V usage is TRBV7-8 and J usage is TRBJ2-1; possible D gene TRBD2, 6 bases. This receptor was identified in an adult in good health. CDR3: CASSPRRGPGLSYNEQFF. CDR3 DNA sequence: TGTGCCAGCAGCCCCAGGCGGGGTCCGGGACTCTCCTACAATGAGCAGTTCTTC.